The 23 T cell receptor beta chains given below trace back to one sample, sequenced in a study of T cell clonality in common variable immunodeficiency. The assay was immunoSEQ multiplex PCR, and TCRdb's table has in-frame clones only and misses some. The repertoire has about 81,000 clones, none seen only once; the ten largest take around 0.87%. What was sequenced was peripheral blood mononuclear cells. These receptors all stem from a person aged 18 to 75 in good health.

At least ten counts were recorded for this clone. The read falls 3 residues short of the CDR3 end, and the missing part is taken from the germline J gene. The chain has TRBV18 and TRBJ2-7; TRBD2 agrees at 11 bases. The junction had 4 bases not matched to a gene; V was cut back by 4 bases and J by 5 bases. The CDR3 is 14 amino acids. Per germline, CDR1 KGHSH and CDR2 LQKENI. The CDR3 is CASSLGLAGDEQYF. The sequenced part of the CDR3 DNA is TGTGCCAGCTCACTCGGACTAGCGGGCGACGAG.

This clone was observed at least ten times. The read ends 3 residues before the CDR3 terminus; that terminus is restored from the germline J gene. The V gene is TRBV11-2, the J gene TRBJ2-7; TRBD2 matches at 10 bases. V lost 3 bases and J lost 1; bases outside the gene matches: 3. CDR3 length equals 15 residues. Germline values: CDR1 SGHAT, CDR2 FQNNGV. The CDR3 DNA, read in part, is TGTGCCAGCAGCTTCGGGACTAGCGATTCCTACGAG. Residues: CASSFGTSDSYE. The whole CDR3 protein is CASSFGTSDSYEQYF.

This clone was observed many times. The read halts 3 residues ahead of the CDR3 end, with the missing end drawn from the germline J gene. The V and J genes are TRBV19 and TRBJ2-1; 11 nucleotides align to TRBD2. Germline V CDR1 and CDR2: LNHDA, SQIVND (reference sequence). The CDR3 runs to 14 residues. J gave up 9 bases and V 4 bases, and 5 bases lay outside the gene matches. CDR3: CASSNSGRGFEQFF. CDR3 DNA, as far as it was read: TGTGCCAGTAGTAATAGCGGGAGGGGTTTTGAG.

At least ten counts were recorded for this clone. The read ends 3 residues shy of where the CDR3 ends; the end is completed using the germline J gene. The chain couples TRBV18 to TRBJ1-1; D remains unclear. CDR3 length: 15 amino acids. V lost 3 bases to trimming and J lost 2 bases, with 13 bases between them. Germline loops: CDR1 KGHSH, CDR2 LQKENI. CDR3 DNA (partial): TGTGCCAGCTCACCTGAGCCACCCCCAAACACTGAA. It codes for CASSPEPPPNTE. The full-length CDR3 reads as CASSPEPPPNTEAFF.

Turning to this clone: With the read ending 3 residues before the CDR3 end, the germline J gene is used to fill in that end. The V gene is TRBV5-8, the J gene TRBJ2-5, with D hard to call. CDR1 SGHTS and CDR2 YDEGEE come from the germline V gene. The CDR3 extends over 13 amino acids. The V end lost 4 bases, the J end lost 4 bases, and 11 bases lay between the germline ends. This chain's CDR3 is CASSKNGLETQYF. Partial CDR3 DNA: TGTGCCAGCAGCAAAAATGGGCTAGAGACC.

This clone was counted ten times or more. The CDR3 DNA, read in part, is TGTGCCAGCAGTTTTCAACAGGGGCGGCTCGATGAG. It codes for CASSFQQGRLDE. Given in full, the CDR3 is CASSFQQGRLDEQFF. V usage is TRBV28 and J usage is TRBJ2-1; 7 positions agree with TRBD1. The read falls 3 residues short of the CDR3 end, and the missing part is taken from the germline J gene. CDR1 MDHEN and CDR2 SYDVKM come from the germline V gene. V lost 3 bases to trimming and J lost 8 bases; unmatched junction nucleotides: 10. The CDR3 extends over 15 amino acids.

Points on this clone: A much larger clone sits a single nucleotide away, making a read error possible. The CDR3 is cut off 3 residues early in the read; its end comes from the germline J gene. The chain has TRBV7-3 and TRBJ2-1; D may be TRBD2 (5 bases). Germline V CDR1 and CDR2: SGHTA, FQGTGA. This CDR3 has 14 amino acids. The sequenced CDR3 bases are TGTTCCAGCAGCCCGTCTAGCAATTACAATGAG. Residues: CSSSPSSNYNE. The CDR3 reads in full as CSSSPSSNYNEQFF. Combining the CDR3 with reference TRBV7-3 and TRBJ2-1 gives the whole variable domain GAGVSQTPSNKVTEKGKYVELRCDPISGHTALYWYRQSLGQGPEFLIYFQGTGAADDSGLPNDRFFAVRPEGSVSTLKIQRTERGDSAVYLCSSSPSSNYNEQFFGPGTRLTVL.

This clone has ten or more counts. The CDR3 is cut off 3 residues early in the read; its end comes from the germline J gene. This rearrangement joins TRBV27 to TRBJ2-1; a weak D match, TRBD1 (5 bases). V lost 1 base, J lost 5 bases, and 12 bases lay in between. This CDR3 contains 15 residues. Germline loops: CDR1 MNHEY, CDR2 SMNVEV (reference sequence). The DNA read from the CDR3 is TGTGCCAGCAGTTTATTAGGACAAACCAACAATGAG. It codes for CASSLLGQTNNE. The entire CDR3 is CASSLLGQTNNEQFF.

This clone was counted only a few times. The read gets to within 3 residues of the CDR3 end, and the germline J gene fills in the rest. The gene calls are TRBV20-1 and TRBJ1-5; possibly TRBD1 for D (6 bases). CDR1 and CDR2 from the germline V gene are DFQATT and SNEGSKA (reference sequence). The CDR3 spans 15 residues. Trimming left V 6 bases short and J 7 bases short, with 22 bases between. CDR3 sequence reads: CSATEITGSGQPQHF. The sequenced part of the CDR3 DNA is TGCAGTGCCACTGAAATCACAGGGTCGGGACAGCCC.

This clone has a count of ten or more. The read stops 3 residues short of the end of the CDR3; the missing end is completed from the germline J gene. The chain employs TRBV12-5 and TRBJ2-3, with 8 bases that match TRBD2. Germline assignment: CDR1 LGHNT and CDR2 FRNRAP. Trimming took 0 bases from V and 4 from J; bases not matched to a gene: 6. The CDR3 length is 16 residues. This CDR3 is CASGLVQVREADTQYF. Partial CDR3 DNA: TGTGCTAGTGGTTTGGTCCAAGTGCGGGAGGCAGATACG. Using reference TRBV12-5 and TRBJ2-3 for the parts outside the CDR3, the full variable domain is DARVTQTPRHKVTEMGQEVTMRCQPILGHNTVFWYRQTMMQGLELLAYFRNRAPLDDSGMPKDRFSAEMPDATLATLKIQPSEPRDSAVYFCASGLVQVREADTQYFGPGTRLTVL.

This clone showed up many times. The observed sequence ends 3 residues before the CDR3 terminus, with the missing tail filled in from the germline J gene. This chain uses TRBV29-1 with TRBJ2-7; TRBD2 aligns across 14 bases. This CDR3 has 14 residues. The germline V gene encodes CDR1 SQVTM and CDR2 ANQGSEA. Trimming removed 6 bases from V and 5 bases from J; junction bases left unmatched: 6. Partial CDR3 DNA: TGCAGCGTAGGGGGACTAGCGGGAGTAAACGAG. It is translated as CSVGGLAGVNE. The entire CDR3 reads CSVGGLAGVNEQYF.

This clone was counted ten times or more. The observed sequence ends 3 residues before the CDR3 terminus, with the missing tail filled in from the germline J gene. The rearrangement links TRBV5-1 to TRBJ2-3; maybe TRBD1 (5 bases). CDR1 and CDR2 from the germline V gene are SGHRS and YFSETQ. Trimming stripped 2 bases from V and 0 bases from J, with 10 bases between. The CDR3 contains 15 residues. Incomplete CDR3 DNA: TGCGCCAGCAGCTTACAGGTCCCTAGCACAGATACG. Its translation: CASSLQVPSTDT. The full-length CDR3 reads as CASSLQVPSTDTQYF.

This clone appeared a few times. The sequence runs out 3 residues before the end of the CDR3; the remainder is reconstructed from the germline J gene. This chain links TRBV5-6 with TRBJ1-2; D may be TRBD1 (5 bases). The CDR3 has 14 amino acids. CDR1 is SGHDT and CDR2 is YYEEEE in the germline V gene. This chain's CDR3 is CASSLEGRTGGYTF. CDR3 bases read: TGTGCCAGCAGCTTGGAAGGGCGAACAGGAGGC.

Only a few counts were recorded for this clone. The read falls 3 residues short of the CDR3 end, and the missing part is taken from the germline J gene. The chain links TRBV7-6 to TRBJ1-3; D is undetermined. The CDR3 covers 15 residues. Deletions cut 5 bases from V and 0 bases from J, with 11 bases between. The germline V gene has CDR1 SGHVS and CDR2 FNYEAQ. Incomplete CDR3 DNA: TGTGCCAGCAGCCGTGGGCCGAGCTCTGGAAACACC. It specifies CASSRGPSSGNT. The full CDR3 protein is CASSRGPSSGNTIYF.

In this sample, this clone turned up many times. The missing CDR3 end, 3 residues past where the read stops, is filled in from the germline J gene. The chain has TRBV18 and TRBJ2-1; 11 bases are a match to TRBD1. J lost 8 bases, V lost 3 bases, and 6 bases had no gene match. The CDR3 runs to 15 residues. Germline lookup yields CDR1 KGHSH and CDR2 LQKENI. The covered CDR3 bases are TGTGCCAGCTCACCGGGGACAGGGGGGACCCATGAG. As protein: CASSPGTGGTHE. The entire CDR3 is CASSPGTGGTHEQFF.

This clone showed up many times. The read ends 3 residues early relative to the CDR3; the germline J gene fills the gap. The chain couples TRBV20-1 to TRBJ2-3; 13 nucleotides match TRBD2. In germline, CDR1 is DFQATT, CDR2 SNEGSKA (reference sequence). The CDR3 is 15 residues long. Losses at the gene ends were 4 bases for V and 3 bases for J; bases not matched to a gene: 4. The DNA read from the CDR3 is TGCAGTGCTACCCGGACTAGCGGGAGTACAGATACG. Translated, it gives CSATRTSGSTDT. The full-length CDR3 reads as CSATRTSGSTDTQYF.

This clone appeared many times. The DNA ends 3 residues before the CDR3 does, and the rest of the CDR3 is filled in from the germline J gene. The chain uses TRBV20-1 and TRBJ2-1, with D tentatively TRBD2 (6 bases). CDR1 DFQATT and CDR2 SNEGSKA come from the germline V gene (reference sequence). V was cut by 5 bases and J by 4 bases, with 15 bases left in between. The CDR3 extends over 14 amino acids. CDR3 DNA (partial): TGCAGTGCTTTAATAGCGGCCTCTTACAATGAG. It encodes CSALIAASYNE. The CDR3 in its entirety is CSALIAASYNEQFF.

This clone was observed at least ten times. The read ends 3 residues early relative to the CDR3; the germline J gene fills the gap. This rearrangement joins TRBV5-4 to TRBJ2-5; D is possibly TRBD1 (6 bases). There are 12 residues in the CDR3. Between the trimmed V and J ends, which lost 4 bases and 5 bases, there was a span of 9 bases. The germline V gene has CDR1 SGHNT and CDR2 YYREEE (reference sequence). CDR3 residues: CASSQGGETQYF. The sequenced CDR3 bases are TGTGCCAGCAGCCAAGGGGGTGAGACC.

Many counts were recorded for this clone. Here the CDR3 reads CASSPVYRAVVSRSGANVLTF. Partial CDR3 DNA: TGTGCCAGCTCACCAGTTTACAGGGCAGTCGTCTCTCGCTCTGGGGCCAACGTC. The chain employs TRBV18 and TRBJ2-6; weak D call: TRBD1 (6 bases). The CDR3 extends 3 residues past the end of the read, so its final part is completed from the germline J gene. Trimming shortened V by 2 bases and J by 0 bases, and 23 bases separated the two germline ends. CDR1 is KGHSH, CDR2 LQKENI, per germline. CDR3 length: 21 residues.

This clone was seen ten or more times. The read comes to an end 3 residues before the CDR3 does, leaving the germline J gene to fill in the end. V gene TRBV19 combines with J gene TRBJ1-5, with TRBD1 identical over 8 bases. The CDR3 spans 14 residues. CDR1 is LNHDA, CDR2 SQIVND, per germline (reference sequence). Unmatched junction bases numbered 3, after V lost 2 bases and J lost 6 bases. The part of the CDR3 DNA that was read is TGTGCCAGTAGTATAACAGGGGGTAGTCAGCCC. It codes for CASSITGGSQP. The whole CDR3 protein is CASSITGGSQPQHF.

This clone was observed many times. The missing CDR3 end, 3 residues past where the read stops, is filled in from the germline J gene. This chain connects TRBV20-1 to TRBJ2-5, with 11 bases identical to TRBD2. The length of the CDR3 is 15 residues. Germline trimming cut 3 bases from V and 5 bases from J; bases unmatched to any gene: 8. The V gene's germline CDR1 is DFQATT and CDR2 SNEGSKA (reference sequence). CDR3 in amino acids: CSARPLAGVFETQYF. CDR3 DNA, as far as it was read: TGCAGTGCTAGGCCACTAGCGGGAGTTTTCGAGACC.

This clone was detected ten times or more. Read data end 3 residues before the CDR3 end; the end is taken from the germline J gene. The chain couples TRBV9 to TRBJ2-3; possible D gene TRBD2, 5 bases. Germline CDR1 reads SGDLS; CDR2 reads YYNGEE. There are 15 residues in the CDR3. V shed 0 bases and J shed 2 bases, with 10 bases lying between them. The CDR3 bases that were read are TGTGCCAGCAGCGTAGGGACTGTTCACACAGATACG. It is translated as CASSVGTVHTDT. The full CDR3 protein reads CASSVGTVHTDTQYF.

This clone was seen repeatedly, ten times or more. The read gets to within 3 residues of the CDR3 end, and the germline J gene fills in the rest. The chain links TRBV19 to TRBJ2-2, with D tentatively TRBD1 (5 bases). The CDR3 sequence is 14 residues long. Trimming took off 10 bases at V and 0 bases at J, with 12 bases between the two ends. Germline-derived CDR1 and CDR2 are LNHDA and SQIVND (reference sequence). The part of the CDR3 DNA that was read is TGTGCCACTCGTGGACACTCGAACACCGGGGAG. It is translated as CATRGHSNTGE. The complete CDR3 sequence is CATRGHSNTGELFF.